A selection of T cell receptor beta chains follows, all from one sample in a study of blood T cell repertoires in COVID-19. The assay was immunoSEQ multiplex PCR, and TCRdb's table has in-frame clones only and misses some. Seen here are around 58,000 clones, nearly 90% observed once, and the top ten hold about 13%. The specimen sequenced was peripheral blood. The receptors here all came from a man in his fifties or sixties with active COVID-19. Each CDR3 is given with its conserved first and last residue. A D gene is named only where the DNA matches it firmly. Clone size is not always given. Where it is, it says once, few, many or a class for expanded clones.

v_gene,abundance,j_gene,d_gene,CDR3aa,CDR3nt
TRBV3-1/TRBV3-2,.,TRBJ1-1,.,CASSQDRGGSGTEAFF,TGTGCCAGCAGCCAAGATAGGGGAGGGTCGGGCACTGAAGCTTTCTTT
TRBV27,.,TRBJ2-7,TRBD2,CASRPGGSGSSYEQYF,TGTGCCAGCAGGCCCGGGGGGAGCGGGTCCTCCTACGAGCAGTACTTC
TRBV3-1/TRBV3-2,once,TRBJ1-2,.,CASSQLVRGSNYGYTF,TGTGCCAGCAGCCAACTAGTAAGGGGGTCTAACTATGGCTACACCTTC
TRBV11-2,.,TRBJ1-2,.,CASSSGVRGYTF,TGTGCCAGCAGCTCGGGTGTGAGGGGCTACACCTTC
TRBV5-3,medium-sized,TRBJ1-5,.,CARSLALRQNQPQHF,TGTGCCAGAAGCTTGGCTCTGAGGCAAAATCAGCCCCAGCATTTT
TRBV6-2/TRBV6-3,.,TRBJ1-4,.,CASSLTGNEKLFF,TGTGCCAGCAGCCTCACAGGGAATGAAAAACTGTTTTTT
TRBV7-9,.,TRBJ1-5,.,CASSLGEGVGPQHF,TGTGCCAGCAGCTTAGGTGAGGGAGTAGGGCCCCAGCATTTT
TRBV19,.,TRBJ2-1,.,CASSIGHPLSYNEQFF,TGTGCCAGTAGTATAGGACACCCTCTATCCTACAATGAGCAGTTCTTC
TRBV27,.,TRBJ1-5,TRBD1,CASSGGTGGNQPQHF,TGTGCCAGCAGTGGCGGGACAGGGGGCAATCAGCCCCAGCATTTT
TRBV4-3,once,TRBJ2-7,TRBD2,CASSRTSGSYEQYF,TGCGCCAGCAGCCGGACTAGCGGGAGTTACGAGCAGTACTTC
TRBV20-1,.,TRBJ2-7,.,CSAKREWEQYF,TGCAGTGCTAAACGGGAGTGGGAGCAGTACTTC
TRBV28,.,TRBJ2-5,.,CASSLSGAGQETQYF,TGTGCCAGCAGTTTGAGTGGGGCAGGACAAGAGACCCAGTACTTC
TRBV19,.,TRBJ1-4,.,CASSDQNSGATNEKLFF,TGTGCCAGTAGTGACCAAAACAGCGGGGCAACTAATGAAAAACTGTTTTTT
TRBV4-2,.,TRBJ2-7,.,CASSQDTGTSYEQYF,TGTGCCAGCAGCCAAGACACAGGGACCTCCTACGAGCAGTACTTC
TRBV7-2,.,TRBJ2-7,.,CASSSRRAGEQYF,TGTGCCAGCAGCTCCAGGAGGGCCGGGGAGCAGTACTTC
TRBV6-5,.,TRBJ2-1,TRBD1,CASSLGQGGYNEQFF,TGTGCCAGCAGTCTAGGACAGGGGGGCTACAATGAGCAGTTCTTC
TRBV27,.,TRBJ2-4,TRBD2,CASSFLRTSGRVKNIQYF,TGTGCCAGCAGTTTCCTCCGGACTAGCGGGAGGGTCAAAAACATTCAGTACTTC
TRBV2,.,TRBJ2-7,TRBD2,CASRRTTGLVREQYF,TGTGCCAGCAGACGAACTACGGGACTAGTGAGGGAGCAGTACTTC
TRBV4-3,.,TRBJ2-7,TRBD2,CASSQDAGRGAYEQYF,TGCGCCAGCAGCCAAGATGCGGGGCGGGGGGCCTACGAGCAGTACTTC
TRBV21-1,once,TRBJ2-1,.,CASSKEGGGPYNEQFF,TGTGCCAGCAGCAAAGAAGGGGGGGGCCCCTACAATGAGCAGTTCTTC
TRBV7-3,.,TRBJ2-5,TRBD2,CASSPGLARQETQYF,TGTGCCAGCAGCCCGGGACTAGCGAGGCAAGAGACCCAGTACTTC
TRBV6-6,.,TRBJ2-5,TRBD2,CASSYWGLAGEETQYF,TGTGCCAGCAGTTACTGGGGACTAGCGGGGGAAGAGACCCAGTACTTC
TRBV3-1/TRBV3-2,.,TRBJ1-2,.,CASSSPRPGIGQGYTF,TGTGCCAGCAGCTCGCCGCGGCCGGGGATTGGGCAAGGCTACACCTTC
TRBV20-1,.,TRBJ2-4,TRBD2,CSAYGGVIQYF,TGCAGTGCTTACGGGGGGGTCATTCAGTACTTC